This TCR beta chain emerged from a study of sequential checkpoint blockade in melanoma. Study in general: First-line arms were nivolumab then ipilimumab, or the reverse, randomized 1:1.

The germline V gene has CDR1 SGHNT and CDR2 YENEEA. The CDR3 is 14 residues long. Losses at the gene ends were 6 bases for V and 3 bases for J; bases not matched to a gene: 7. Study results and caveats: Tumor T-cell fraction and clonality correlated with PD-L1 and CD8+ counts.

Profiling relied on immunoSEQ multiplex PCR, and the TCRdb table lists in-frame clones only, not all of them. The sample contains about 12,000 clones, about 28% of which appear only once. Treatment defined: randomized to nivolumab then ipilimumab (arm A) or the reverse (arm B). This clone was seen a few times. Its antigen remains unknown. This TCR came from a human donor with melanoma. The chain couples TRBV11-3 to TRBJ1-1, with TRBD1 matching over 7 bases. Sequenced here: tumor tissue (inferred from file names), sampled from a patient given nivolumab and ipilimumab in sequence. CDR3 sequence reads: CASRPGTEDTEAFF. The DNA of the CDR3 is TGTGCCAGCAGACCCGGGACAGAAGACACTGAAGCTTTCTTT.